This T cell receptor (beta chain) is drawn from a study of human thymus T cells. Profiling relied on immunoSEQ multiplex PCR, and the TCRdb table lists in-frame clones only, not all of them. This table holds around 44,000 clones, around 94% found once. The CDR3 totals 16 residues. After removal of 5 bases from V and 6 bases from J, the junction contained 15 bases not matched to a gene. Germline loops: CDR1 GTSNPN, CDR2 SVGIG (reference sequence). The sequence derives from a boy younger than two with a congenital heart defect but otherwise immunologically healthy. The genes are TRBV30 and TRBJ2-3; 9 nucleotides align to TRBD2. The specimen was blood. This chain's CDR3 is CAWSPQGGGARDTQYF. CDR3 DNA sequence: TGTGCCTGGTCGCCCCAAGGCGGGGGGGCCCGGGATACGCAGTATTTT.